This T cell receptor (beta chain) was sequenced in a study of circulating and synovial CD4+ cells in juvenile arthritis. Sequenced samples came from active juvenile idiopathic arthritis patients. TCRdb keeps only in-frame clones here, not all; method: immunoSEQ multiplex PCR. The table includes fewer than 35,000 clones, more than 90% detected once. A note on this clone: The antigen is not known.

Findings and limits, study-wide: Bulk blood CD4 samples held at least an order of magnitude more or fewer genomes than CPL. Circulating pathogenic-like lymphocytes shared a substantially higher fraction of CDR3 sequences with synovium than bulk blood.

The CDR3 extends over 16 amino acids. V trimming: 7 bases; J trimming: 2 bases; junction bases outside the gene matches: 10. Germline-derived CDR1 and CDR2 are MNHEY and SMNVEV (reference sequence). This receptor was taken from a human donor with juvenile idiopathic arthritis. The chain recombines TRBV27 with TRBJ2-7, with 11 bases fitting TRBD2. Sequenced sample: CD4+ T cells from blood. The CDR3 here is CASMEGRLAGTYEQYF. DNA of the CDR3: TGTGCCAGCATGGAAGGTAGACTAGCGGGAACCTACGAGCAGTACTTC.